This T cell receptor (beta chain) stems from a study of T cells in Graves' hyperthyroidism and ophthalmopathy. This CDR3 region has 17 residues. Trimming shortened V by 7 bases and J by 1 base, and 19 bases separated the two germline ends. Germline CDR1 SEHNR, CDR2 FQNEAQ (reference sequence). Researchers barred patients who had uncontrolled infection, other autoimmune disease, pregnancy or lactation. Diagnoses used clinical symptoms, serum thyroxine and TRAb, thyroid ultrasound and orbital computed tomography. PBMCs were sourced from more than 9 ml fresh peripheral blood. This clonotype was found a few times. Researchers amplified the TCR beta CDR3 regions from RNA transcripts. During a first-round RT-PCR of the TCR CDR3, the HTBI primer set was used. TCRdb ran MiXCR on the multiplex PCR reads and lists one entry per CDR3 protein. The sample lists approximately 490,000 distinct CDR3 sequences, less than 25% seen once, with less than 65% in the top ten.

The chain recombines TRBV7-9 with TRBJ2-2, with a tentative D call TRBD2 (8 bases). The receptor was derived from a woman between 70 and 85 years old with Graves' ophthalmopathy. The source material was blood. The CDR3 bases are TGTGCCAGCAACCCACAGGGGCTAGCGGGGAACACCGGGGAGCTGTTTTTT. It encodes CASNPQGLAGNTGELFF.